Sequencing of this T cell receptor beta chain was carried out in a study of blood T cells in healthy people across ages. Findings of the study overall: The lack of PBMC sorting stopped any conclusive naive versus antigen-experienced comparison.

V was clipped by 4 bases and J by 6 bases, with 13 bases between them. There are 15 residues in the CDR3. Germline assignment: CDR1 LGHDT and CDR2 YNNKEL (reference sequence). A J-beta primer mix and a sample-barcoded 5' primer were used in a second PCR of about 7 to 12 cycles. CDR3-containing paired-end reads numbering at least 2.5 million came from each sample. Each CDR3 protein is one row after TCRdb ran MiXCR on the 5' RACE reads. The top ten hold around 37% of the sample, which has about 640,000 distinct CDR3 sequences, roughly 50% seen once. As regards this clonotype: Its antigen is still unknown.

This sequence joins TRBV3-1 and TRBJ1-6, with D unresolved. This clonotype originated in a man aged 55-75 years in good health. Sequences were obtained from blood. CDR3 bases: TGTGCCAGCAGCCGTTGGAGTGGAGGTAATTCACCCCTCCACTTT. This gives the protein CASSRWSGGNSPLHF.